Detailed here is one TCR beta chain. What it binds is unknown. Excluded were patients having autoimmune disease history or systemic immunosuppression. The repertoire was sequenced with immunoSEQ multiplex PCR; TCRdb's copy has only in-frame clones and lacks some. The repertoire holds roughly 150,000 clones, 94% seen once, with 0.3% to 0.35% in the top ten. There are 11 residues in the CDR3. The ends were cut back, 4 bases at V and 9 bases at J, with 10 bases in the middle. CDR1 and CDR2 (germline): MNHEY, SVGAGI. The data belong to a study of OX40 agonist ivuxolimab in advanced cancers. The overall study: The dose-escalation cohort was around 83% male, with a mean age of about 56 years, ranging roughly 23 to 90.

Points from the study as a whole: At 0.1 to 3.0 mg/kg and by week 6, CD4+ and CD8+ T cells in the blood had expanded clonally. CD4+ T cells averaged fewer expanded clones than CD8+ T cells.

The TCR was taken from an adult with an advanced solid tumor such as melanoma, head and neck, liver or kidney cancer. The sequences come from CD4+ or CD8+ T cells sorted from blood, collected in a trial of the OX40 agonist ivuxolimab. The chain employs TRBV6-5 and TRBJ2-7, with D hard to call. DNA for the CDR3: TGTGCCAGCAGTTTCCTGGGCCGGCAGTACTTC. As protein: CASSFLGRQYF.